A selection of T cell receptor beta chains follows, all from one sample in a study of T-cell memory formation after mild COVID-19. MiXCR, run by TCRdb on the 5' RACE reads, gives a single entry per CDR3 protein. Of around 200,000 distinct CDR3 sequences listed, around 25% were seen once; the top ten hold about an eighth. Sequencing input: PBMCs or a T cell subset sorted from them (not recorded which). These receptors originate from an adult woman who had mild COVID-19 (a few samples of this study predate the infection). Cell type and time point are not known. CDR3s include the opening cysteine and the closing phenylalanine or tryptophan. A D gene is named only where the DNA matches it firmly.

cdr3_aa	v_call	d_call	j_call
CASSLDRGRGFF	TRBV5-1	TRBD1	TRBJ1-1
CASSLAGLETQYF	TRBV7-7	-	TRBJ2-5
CATSRRPSSGQGTQYF	TRBV15	-	TRBJ2-5
CASSDRGNSPLHF	TRBV3-1	TRBD1	TRBJ1-6
CSVFGTSGRDHNNEQFF	TRBV29-1	TRBD2	TRBJ2-1
CASSFLGGGSDTGELFF	TRBV12-3/TRBV12-4	TRBD2	TRBJ2-2
CASSQAFGTAGYEQYF	TRBV4-3	-	TRBJ2-7
CASSSGGIAEAFF	TRBV28	TRBD1	TRBJ1-1
CASSRDRGYEQYF	TRBV6-1	TRBD1	TRBJ2-7
CASSVDPGLDAYEQYF	TRBV9	-	TRBJ2-7
CAISGTVTQETQYF	TRBV10-3	-	TRBJ2-5
CASSPPRRDYNYEQYF	TRBV7-9	TRBD2	TRBJ2-7
CASSPGPRNFGGYTF	TRBV7-8	-	TRBJ1-2
CASRPPGVMNTEAFF	TRBV18	-	TRBJ1-1
CASSQEALWDEQFF	TRBV4-3	-	TRBJ2-1
CASSEGANYGYTF	TRBV7-9	-	TRBJ1-2
CATSAERGLAFYEQYF	TRBV15	TRBD2	TRBJ2-7
CSASPPLRLRGETQYF	TRBV20-1	TRBD1	TRBJ2-5
CASSQEDSGANVLTF	TRBV4-2	-	TRBJ2-6
CASSQVLGTGNTIYF	TRBV3-1	-	TRBJ1-3
CASSQQGPNTEAFF	TRBV5-1	TRBD1	TRBJ1-1
CASSLESNRAPLHF	TRBV11-3	-	TRBJ1-6
CASSLILAGTKENQYF	TRBV7-2	-	TRBJ2-5
CASSSRTGMSTDTQYF	TRBV7-2	TRBD1	TRBJ2-3
CASSRRGETVELFF	TRBV5-5	-	TRBJ2-2
CASSQDGRGSYTEAFF	TRBV4-1	-	TRBJ1-1
CSVGGQGTYEQYF	TRBV29-1	TRBD1	TRBJ2-7
CASSPDTYNEQFF	TRBV18	-	TRBJ2-1
CASKEGFSYEQYF	TRBV13	-	TRBJ2-7
CASGPDRYNEQFF	TRBV4-1	-	TRBJ2-1
CSARDYNLPEGYTF	TRBV20-1	-	TRBJ1-2
CASSVANQETQYF	TRBV9	-	TRBJ2-5
CASSFGLTSGSRYEQFF	TRBV7-9	TRBD2	TRBJ2-1
CATSSGLGLANIQYF	TRBV15	TRBD2	TRBJ2-4
CASSEANRGPYNEQFF	TRBV2	TRBD1	TRBJ2-1
CASSQGAPGGNQPQHF	TRBV3-1	-	TRBJ1-5
CASSLVDALSYEQYF	TRBV7-9	-	TRBJ2-7
CASSFWGEGYYEQYF	TRBV11-3	-	TRBJ2-7
CASSLEGTDTQYF	TRBV5-1	-	TRBJ2-3
CASSRVRGGPNTEAFF	TRBV3-1	-	TRBJ1-1
CASSLGPRGATDTQYF	TRBV7-2	-	TRBJ2-3
CASGPGQGATEAFF	TRBV5-1	TRBD1	TRBJ1-1
CASSPDNQPQHF	TRBV11-2	-	TRBJ1-5
CASSSTGTGRNEQYF	TRBV6-2/TRBV6-3	TRBD1	TRBJ2-7
CASSLEGGQTNSPLHF	TRBV5-1	-	TRBJ1-6
CSVVSGDLAEQYF	TRBV29-1	-	TRBJ2-7
CATGDSSYEQYF	TRBV15	TRBD1	TRBJ2-7
CASSQGDSSYEQYF	TRBV6-5	-	TRBJ2-7
CASSKKGAPGYGYTF	TRBV12-3/TRBV12-4	TRBD1	TRBJ1-2
CASSSSYVSTYEQYF	TRBV7-2	-	TRBJ2-7
CASSLVAGAADTQYF	TRBV5-6	TRBD2	TRBJ2-3
CATSFSTGTGGYTF	TRBV15	TRBD1	TRBJ1-2
CATSVGGKADTQYF	TRBV24-1	TRBD2	TRBJ2-3
CASSLGSIAKNIQYF	TRBV5-1	-	TRBJ2-4
CSASRGGREQYF	TRBV20-1	TRBD2	TRBJ2-7
CASSLPDLYEQYF	TRBV12-3/TRBV12-4	-	TRBJ2-7
CARMNRGGTEAFF	TRBV14	TRBD1	TRBJ1-1
CSASGTVVTGELFF	TRBV29-1	TRBD1	TRBJ2-2
CASSHTGETQYF	TRBV5-5	-	TRBJ2-5
CSASPQELYGYTF	TRBV20-1	-	TRBJ1-2